This T cell receptor (beta chain) was recovered during a study of cytomegalovirus exposure and HLA in healthy donors (dated by TCRdb to the late 2010s). General notes on the study: A later analysis indicated that the 120 or so validation repertoires were generated on the platform also employed for the 720 or so repertoires of the first cohort. The study was designed to test whether signatures of past pathogen exposure could be identified by cataloging public T cell receptors. Along with the approximately 700-subject first cohort, a separate validation cohort of over 90 different subjects was used. To predict cytomegalovirus infection status, the study brought together high-throughput TCR immunosequencing, statistical association of individual TCRs with disease status, and machine learning.

This clone has more than one count but fewer than ten. Its antigen is still unknown. Base qualities are missing; no much larger clone stands one base away. General study outcomes and caveats: According to the authors, the approach could potentially be generalized to other disease states and immunological phenotypes. In a later analysis, TCRs clustered in the first cohort were found to also tend to co-occur in the 130 or so validation repertoires, with 85% to 95% of cluster scores above 0. While some public TCRs were present in many individuals, most TCR sequences turned up only very rarely across donors. Cytomegalovirus status was reported to be diagnosed by the classifier with high specificity and sensitivity in both the original and validation cohorts. In the study, approximately 160 TCR beta chains were listed as associated with cytomegalovirus. A few of the identified cytomegalovirus-associated TCR beta chains were confirmed in vitro to be specific for cytomegalovirus antigens. A later analysis had no HLA typing for the validation cohort, so co-occurrence there was scored across all 120 repertoires.

Receptor libraries were prepared by the immunoSEQ multiplex PCR assay. In the original analysis: A statistical classification framework was built for diagnosing cytomegalovirus status from the catalog of TCR beta chain sequences. TCRdb stores this immuneACCESS table with in-frame sequences only. Part of the clones is absent; in the studies checked, under half of the shortfall reflects unresolved V genes, and no reason is known for the rest. That table supplies the V and J calls and clone size; D and trimming were determined from the DNA. The sample contains some 240,000 clones, approximately 82% of them found a single time. Jointly, the top ten make up 4.5% to 6% of the sample. Relative to germline, V is 0 bases shorter and J is 7 bases shorter, with 14 bases between their ends. Looking up the germline V gene yields CDR1 SGHRS and CDR2 YFSETQ. The CDR3 numbers 15 residues from cysteine through phenylalanine. Only CDR3 DNA is held: 45 bases, read in frame from base 1.

The donors belonged to the validation cohort of around 110 subjects, which was separate from the roughly 670-subject first cohort. Sequenced input: PBMCs. The TCR comes from a young woman in good health and CMV-seronegative. The sequence joins TRBV5-1 to TRBJ1-5; 5 matching bases give a weak D call of TRBD1. CDR3 loop: CASSLVGGAGQPQHF. The bases read TGCGCCAGCAGCTTGGTGGGGGGTGCCGGCCAGCCCCAGCATTTT.